The clone carrying this T cell receptor beta chain was seen ten or more times. Germline values: CDR1 MDHEN, CDR2 SYDVKM. The CDR3 extends over 14 amino acids. With 3 bases clipped from V and 9 bases from J, the junction kept 9 bases outside the gene matches. The data were taken from a study of naive and memory T cell subsets. Both TRBC1 and TRBC2 were covered by a beta constant-region primer of two equimolar oligonucleotides. TCRdb re-derived calls from the UMI-ligation and nested PCR reads in MiXCR, one entry per CDR3 protein. The sample shows 70,000 to 95,000 distinct CDR3 sequences, 5.5% to 8.5% of them seen only once.

This clonotype was sampled from a human donor in good health. Sequencing was performed on central memory CD4+ T cells from blood. The chain uses TRBV28 and TRBJ2-7; 9 bases are shared with TRBD1. This chain's CDR3 is CASSLGQGRWGQYF. The CDR3 DNA sequence: TGTGCCAGCAGTTTGGGACAGGGCCGGTGGGGGCAGTACTTC. Looking up the rest from reference TRBV28 and TRBJ2-7 gives the full variable domain: DVKVTQSSRYLVKRTGEKVFLECVQDMDHENMFWYRQDPGLGLRLIYFSYDVKMKEKGDIPEGYSVSREKKERFSLILESASTNQTSMYLCASSLGQGRWGQYFGPGTRLTVT.